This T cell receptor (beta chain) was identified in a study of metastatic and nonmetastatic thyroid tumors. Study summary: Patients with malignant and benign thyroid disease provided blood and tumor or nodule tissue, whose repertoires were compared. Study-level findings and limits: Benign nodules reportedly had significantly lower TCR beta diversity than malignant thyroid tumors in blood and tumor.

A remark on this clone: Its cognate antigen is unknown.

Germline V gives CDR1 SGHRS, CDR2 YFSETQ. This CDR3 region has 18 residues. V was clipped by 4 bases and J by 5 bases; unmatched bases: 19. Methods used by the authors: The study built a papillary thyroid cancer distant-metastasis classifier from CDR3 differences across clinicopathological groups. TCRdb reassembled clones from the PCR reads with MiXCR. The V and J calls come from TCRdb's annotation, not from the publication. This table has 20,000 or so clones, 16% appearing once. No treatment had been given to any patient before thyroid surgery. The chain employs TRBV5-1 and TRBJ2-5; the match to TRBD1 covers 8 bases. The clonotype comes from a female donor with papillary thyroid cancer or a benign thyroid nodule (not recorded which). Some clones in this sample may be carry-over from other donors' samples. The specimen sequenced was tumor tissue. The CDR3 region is CASSLNSCQGAEGETQYF. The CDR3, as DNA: TGCGCCAGCAGCCTAAATAGCTGCCAGGGGGCGGAGGGGGAGACCCAGTACTTC.